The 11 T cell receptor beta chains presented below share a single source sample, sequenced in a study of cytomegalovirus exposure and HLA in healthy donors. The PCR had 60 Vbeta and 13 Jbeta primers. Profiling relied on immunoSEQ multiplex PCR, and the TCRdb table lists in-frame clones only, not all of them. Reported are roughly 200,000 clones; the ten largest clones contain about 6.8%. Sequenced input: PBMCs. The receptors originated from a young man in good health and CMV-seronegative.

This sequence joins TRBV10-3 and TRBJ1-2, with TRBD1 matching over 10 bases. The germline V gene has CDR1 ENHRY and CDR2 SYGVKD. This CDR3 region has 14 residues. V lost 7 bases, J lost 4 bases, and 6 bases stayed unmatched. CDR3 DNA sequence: TGTGCCATCAAAGGGACAGGGGAAGCCTATGGCTACACCTTC. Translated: CAIKGTGEAYGYTF.

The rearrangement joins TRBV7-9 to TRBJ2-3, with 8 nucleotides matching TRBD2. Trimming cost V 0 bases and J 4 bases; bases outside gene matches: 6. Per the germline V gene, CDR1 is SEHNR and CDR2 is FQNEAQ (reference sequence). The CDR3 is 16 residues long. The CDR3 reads CASSLAVAGWADTQYF. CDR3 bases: TGTGCCAGCAGCTTAGCGGTAGCGGGGTGGGCAGATACGCAGTATTTT.

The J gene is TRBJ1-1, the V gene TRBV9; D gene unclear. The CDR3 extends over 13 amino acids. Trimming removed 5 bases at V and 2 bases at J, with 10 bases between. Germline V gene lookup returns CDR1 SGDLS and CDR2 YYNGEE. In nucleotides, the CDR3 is TGTGCCAGCAGTAAAGGACTAAACACTGAAGCTTTCTTT. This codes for CASSKGLNTEAFF.

Written as DNA, the CDR3 is TGCGCCAGCAGTGGCCTAGCTCCCGGAACGTTCACAGATACGCAGTATTTT. This translates into CASSGLAPGTFTDTQYF. The genes are TRBV10-1 and TRBJ2-3, with a tentative D call TRBD2 (5 bases). The CDR3 runs to 17 residues. Germline values: CDR1 WNHNN, CDR2 SYGVQD (reference sequence). Trimming took off 4 bases at V and 2 bases at J, with 19 bases between the two ends.

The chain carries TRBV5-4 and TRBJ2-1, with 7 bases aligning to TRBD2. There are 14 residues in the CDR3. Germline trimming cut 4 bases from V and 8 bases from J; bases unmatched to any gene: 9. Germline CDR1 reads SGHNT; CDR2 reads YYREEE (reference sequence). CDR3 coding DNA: TGTGCCAGCAGCCCCGGGACTATTCTCTATGAGCAGTTCTTC. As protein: CASSPGTILYEQFF.

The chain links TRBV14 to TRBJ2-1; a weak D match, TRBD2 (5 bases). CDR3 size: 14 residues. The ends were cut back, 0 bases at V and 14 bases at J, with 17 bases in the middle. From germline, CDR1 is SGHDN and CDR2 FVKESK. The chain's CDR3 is CASSQEIFRGREFF. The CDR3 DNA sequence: TGTGCCAGCAGCCAAGAGATATTTCGAGGGCGGGAGTTCTTC.

CDR3 in amino acids: CASSFTGGRETQYF. The CDR3 DNA reads TGTGCCAGCAGCTTTACAGGGGGAAGAGAGACCCAGTACTTC. This chain links TRBV7-3 with TRBJ2-5; TRBD1 aligns across 8 bases. Germline V gene sequence: CDR1 SGHTA, CDR2 FQGTGA. The CDR3 totals 14 residues. V gave up 3 bases and J gave up 4 bases; unmatched junction bases: 4.

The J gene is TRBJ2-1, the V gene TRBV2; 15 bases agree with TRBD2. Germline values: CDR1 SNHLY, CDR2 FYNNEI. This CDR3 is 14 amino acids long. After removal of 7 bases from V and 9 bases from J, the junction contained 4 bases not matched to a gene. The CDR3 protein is CASKGLAGGIEQFF. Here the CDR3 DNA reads TGTGCCAGCAAGGGACTAGCGGGAGGAATTGAGCAGTTCTTC.

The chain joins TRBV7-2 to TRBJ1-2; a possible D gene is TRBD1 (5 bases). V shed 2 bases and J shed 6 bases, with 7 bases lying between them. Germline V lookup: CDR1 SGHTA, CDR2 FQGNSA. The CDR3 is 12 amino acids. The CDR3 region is CASSLFRDGYTF. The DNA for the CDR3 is TGTGCCAGCAGCTTATTCAGGGATGGCTACACCTTC.

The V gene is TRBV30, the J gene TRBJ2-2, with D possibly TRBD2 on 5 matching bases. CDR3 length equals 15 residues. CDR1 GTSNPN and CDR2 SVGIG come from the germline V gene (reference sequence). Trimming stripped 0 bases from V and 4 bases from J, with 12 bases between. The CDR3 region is CAWSVARVGTGELFF. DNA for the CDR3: TGTGCCTGGAGTGTCGCGAGGGTGGGCACCGGGGAGCTGTTTTTT.

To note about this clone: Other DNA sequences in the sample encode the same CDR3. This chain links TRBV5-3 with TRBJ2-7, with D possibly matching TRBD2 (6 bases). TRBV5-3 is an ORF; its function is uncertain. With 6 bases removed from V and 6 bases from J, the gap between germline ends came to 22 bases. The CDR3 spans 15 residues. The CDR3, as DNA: TGTGCCAGAATCCAGGAGGGTATTCGTCGATGCGAGCAGTACTTC. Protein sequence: CARIQEGIRRCEQYF.